The TCR beta chain under discussion was sequenced for a study of a mutant IDH1 vaccine in newly diagnosed glioma. Study summary: Patients under treatment included about 60% males and approximately 40% females and had a mean age of approximately 40 years. Study conclusions and caveats: Pseudoprogression appeared unlinked to shifts in leading peripheral T cell clonotypes.

V dropped 4 bases and J dropped 3; count of bases not matched to a gene: 2. Looked up from germline, CDR1 is MNHNS and CDR2 is SASEGT. The CDR3 runs to 14 residues. Clones were read by immunoSEQ multiplex PCR, and TCRdb kept only the in-frame ones, dropping some. This sample has 92,000 or so clones, with almost 85% found just once. Described time point: baseline, week 1 (first vaccination visit). Treatment: pre-vaccination baseline after standard-of-care therapy. Astrocytomas found in donors were new, WHO grade 3 or 4, IDH1-mutant and ATRX-lost. Comments on this clone: The antigen is unknown.

The clonotype was recovered from a man between 35 and 55 years old with glioma. Some clones in this sample may be carry-over from other donors' samples. This chain connects TRBV6-1 to TRBJ2-7; TRBD1 agrees at 11 bases. The specimen was PBMCs, collected from a glioma patient treated with radiotherapy, temozolomide or both. This chain's CDR3 is CASSGGTGGYEQYF. CDR3 DNA: TGTGCCAGCAGTGGGGGGACAGGGGGCTACGAGCAGTACTTC.